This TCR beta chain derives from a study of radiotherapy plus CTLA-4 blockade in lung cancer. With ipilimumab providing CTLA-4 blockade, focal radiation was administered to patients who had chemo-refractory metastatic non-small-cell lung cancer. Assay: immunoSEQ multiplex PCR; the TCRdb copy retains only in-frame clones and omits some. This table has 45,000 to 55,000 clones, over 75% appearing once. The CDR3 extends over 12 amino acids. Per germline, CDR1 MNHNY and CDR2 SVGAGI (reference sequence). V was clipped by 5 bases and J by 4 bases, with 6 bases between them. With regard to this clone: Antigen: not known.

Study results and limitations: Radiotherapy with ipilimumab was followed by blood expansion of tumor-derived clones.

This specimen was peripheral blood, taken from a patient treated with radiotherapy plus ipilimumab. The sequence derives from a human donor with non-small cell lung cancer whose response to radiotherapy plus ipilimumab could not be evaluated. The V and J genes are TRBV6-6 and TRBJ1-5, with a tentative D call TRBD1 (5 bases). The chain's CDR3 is CASSRQNQPQHF. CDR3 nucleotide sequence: TGTGCCAGCAGTCGACAGAATCAGCCCCAGCATTTT.